The 25 T cell receptor beta chains below were found in one sample sequenced in a study of tumor-infiltrating lymphocytes in primary liver carcinoma. The input was approximately 500 ng total RNA; TCR beta cDNA was made from it with a constant-region primer. Slightly modified ARM-PCR, run as three nested multiplex PCR rounds, produced the TCR beta libraries. TRBV1-TRBV30 forward and Cbeta reverse primers drove the first two approximately 11-cycle rounds. TCRdb fed the multiplex PCR reads into MiXCR, producing one record per CDR3 protein. The data contain about 100,000 distinct CDR3 sequences, around 66% of them seen just once; the ten biggest clones take up roughly 12%. The source material, about 20-30 mg of unsorted bulk tissue, was used to co-extract RNA and DNA. The source material was liver tumor tissue from sampling region 2. The subset is: tumor region T2, inferior pole. The origin of the receptors is an older woman with primary liver carcinoma and hepatitis B virus infection.

Notes on this clonotype: Mismatch with germline at one junction end may stem from a read error. This chain links TRBV12-3 or TRBV12-4 with TRBJ2-3; TRBD2 agrees at 7 bases. The CDR3 contains 16 residues. Here the CDR3 reads CANSLLMGGGTDTQYF. DNA for the CDR3: TGTGCCAACAGTTTATTGATGGGGGGGGGCACAGATACGCAGTATTTT.

This clonotype was seen ten or more times. CDR3: CASSHQGAGETQYF. The CDR3 DNA sequence: TGTGCCAGCAGCCACCAGGGGGCCGGGGAGACCCAGTACTTC. The chain is built from TRBV11-2 and TRBJ2-5, with 8 bases lining up with TRBD1. CDR3 length: 14 residues. Germline CDR1 is SGHAT and CDR2 is FQNNGV. V lost 5 bases to trimming and J lost 5 bases; unmatched junction nucleotides: 7.

This clonotype was detected many times. V and J are TRBV7-9 and TRBJ2-2; D gene ambiguous. Trimming pared 6 bases from V and 7 bases from J, leaving 6 bases between. The CDR3 runs 11 residues. The germline V gene encodes CDR1 SEHNR and CDR2 FQNEAQ (reference sequence). The chain's CDR3 is CASSYGGELFF. CDR3 bases: TGTGCCAGCAGTTACGGCGGGGAGCTGTTTTTT.

This clonotype has at least ten counts. This chain uses TRBV14 with TRBJ2-7; D remains unclear. The CDR3 has 14 residues. Germline V lookup: CDR1 SGHDN, CDR2 FVKESK. Trimming left V 4 bases short and J 0 bases short, with 10 bases between. CDR3 amino acids: CASSRDLSSYEQYF. As DNA, the CDR3 is TGTGCCAGCAGCCGCGACCTCAGCTCCTACGAGCAGTACTTC.

The chain joins TRBV28 to TRBJ1-2; D might be TRBD1 (6 bases). V dropped 8 bases and J dropped 4 bases, with 14 bases sitting between them. Germline CDR1 and CDR2: MDHEN and SYDVKM. The CDR3 runs 13 residues. CDR3 loop: CASHLLGAYGYTF. CDR3 nucleotides: TGTGCCAGCCACCTCCTGGGGGCCTATGGCTACACCTTC.

For this clonotype: This may arise from a read error, as a much more abundant clone is one base away. This chain joins TRBV28 and TRBJ1-2; D remains unclear. From germline, CDR1 is MDHEN and CDR2 SYDVKM. This CDR3 spans 14 amino acids. CDR3 protein: CAISLRVTSYGYTF. For the CDR3, the DNA is TGTGCCATCAGTTTACGGGTCACATCCTATGGCTACACCTTC.

J is TRBJ2-5 and V is TRBV19, with a weak D call TRBD1 (6 bases). The germline V gene has CDR1 LNHDA and CDR2 SQIVND (reference sequence). This CDR3 region has 14 residues. V dropped 5 bases and J dropped 1 base, with 11 bases sitting between them. The CDR3 region is CASSERTAQETQYF. CDR3 coding DNA: TGTGCCAGTAGTGAGAGGACAGCCCAAGAGACCCAGTACTTC. The full variable domain, in which reference TRBV19 and TRBJ2-5 provide the parts outside the CDR3, is DGGITQSPKYLFRKEGQNVTLSCEQNLNHDAMYWYRQDPGQGLRLIYYSQIVNDFQKGDIAEGYSVSREKKESFPLTVTSAQKNPTAFYLCASSERTAQETQYFGPGTRLLVL.

The chain joins TRBV24-1 to TRBJ2-5, with D possibly TRBD1 on 5 matching bases. Trimming removed 3 bases from V and 6 bases from J, with 19 bases in between. The CDR3 is 16 amino acids. Germline-derived CDR1 and CDR2 are KGHDR and SFDVKD. CDR3 sequence (DNA): TGTGCCACCAGTGATCCCACCCTCGGACATGTACAGACCCAGTACTTC. This encodes CATSDPTLGHVQTQYF.

A remark on this clonotype: A read error may account for a junction end that differs from germline. The chain has TRBV18 and TRBJ1-5, with no clear D. The CDR3 contains 16 residues. Germline V lookup: CDR1 KGHSH, CDR2 LQKENI. The CDR3 DNA is TGTGTCAGCTCACCACGACACGGTAATAGCAATCAGCCCCAGCATTTT. As protein: CVSSPRHGNSNQPQHF. The complete variable domain, with remaining parts taken from reference TRBV18 and TRBJ1-5, reads NAGVMQNPRHLVRRRGQEARLRCSPMKGHSHVYWYRQLPEEGLKFMVYLQKENIIDESGMPKERFSAEFPKEGPSILRIQQVVRGDSAAYFCVSSPRHGNSNQPQHFGDGTRLSIL.

J is TRBJ2-7 and V is TRBV28, with D perhaps given as TRBD1 or TRBD2 (6 bases each). V was pared by 3 bases and J by 6 bases, with 12 bases between. The CDR3 is 13 residues long. Germline V gene data show CDR1 as MDHEN and CDR2 as SYDVKM. CDR3 in DNA: TGTGCCAGCAGTTTGCGGGACACGGGCGAGCAGTACTTC. This encodes CASSLRDTGEQYF.

This clonotype was observed many times. In nucleotides, the CDR3 is TGTGCCAGCAGCTCACCTACAGGGTTCTACACCTTC. Translated: CASSSPTGFYTF. The chain carries TRBV7-9 and TRBJ1-2; TRBD1 might be the D (6 bases). This CDR3 comprises 12 residues. The V gene's germline CDR1 is SEHNR and CDR2 FQNEAQ (reference sequence). Trimming stripped 4 bases from V and 10 bases from J, with 13 bases between.

This clonotype has ten or more counts. The chain joins TRBV29-1 to TRBJ2-3; possibly TRBD1 or TRBD2 for D (5 bases each). The CDR3 has 12 residues. CDR1 and CDR2 (germline): SQVTM, ANQGSEA. Trimming took off 6 bases at V and 7 bases at J, with 14 bases between the two ends. The CDR3 DNA is TGCAGCGTCGGGACCGACGCAAATACGCAGTATTTT. Its translation: CSVGTDANTQYF.

Comment on this clonotype: This may be a read error, as it is one base from a much larger clone. The CDR3 sequence is CAWSVSGAGMNTEAFF. The CDR3 bases are TGTGCCTGGAGTGTGAGTGGGGCAGGTATGAACACTGAAGCTTTCTTT. The chain is built from TRBV30 and TRBJ1-1; perhaps TRBD1 as D (5 bases). Germline-derived CDR1 and CDR2 are GTSNPN and SVGIG (reference sequence). The CDR3 has 16 amino acids. V was pared by 0 bases and J by 0 bases, with 14 bases between.

On this clonotype itself: The conserved phenylalanine or tryptophan is not found at the CDR3 terminus, so this likely reflects a read error. The gene calls are TRBV29-1 and TRBJ2-7; a possible D gene is TRBD2 (6 bases). CDR1 is SQVTM and CDR2 is ANQGSEA in the germline V gene. The CDR3 has 15 amino acids. V was cut by 2 bases and J by 2 bases, with 16 bases left in between. In DNA, the CDR3 is TGCAGCGTTGAAACCTTTAGCGGATACGCCTACGAGCAGTACTTA. Protein: CSVETFSGYAYEQYL.

There are many counts of this clonotype. The chain is built from TRBV6-1 and TRBJ1-1; 9 positions match TRBD1. Germline loops: CDR1 MNHNS, CDR2 SASEGT. V lost 6 bases, J lost 4 bases, and 9 bases stayed unmatched. This CDR3 has 15 residues. The CDR3 DNA reads as TGTGCCAGCAGGACCGGGACAGGGTTGGGCACTGAAGCTTTCTTT. Amino acids: CASRTGTGLGTEAFF.

About this clonotype itself: This CDR3 fails to terminate in the conserved phenylalanine or tryptophan, so it likely reflects a read error. The rearrangement uses TRBV11-2 and TRBJ2-7; 8 nucleotides line up with TRBD2. This CDR3 is 18 amino acids long. CDR1 and CDR2 from the germline V gene are SGHAT and FQNNGV. Losses at the gene ends were 0 bases for V and 2 bases for J; bases not matched to a gene: 12. This CDR3 reads CASSLDMVSLAGPYEQYY. The CDR3 DNA reads as TGTGCCAGCAGCTTAGATATGGTCAGTCTAGCGGGTCCCTACGAGCAGTACTAC.

As concerns this clonotype: With a much larger clone just one base away, this may be a read error. The chain combines TRBV28 with TRBJ1-4; D not resolved. CDR3 length equals 13 residues. The germline V and J ends were trimmed by 3 bases and 4 bases, with 6 bases remaining between them. Germline loops: CDR1 MDHEN, CDR2 SYDVKM. The CDR3 DNA reads TGTGCCAGCAGTTTCGCCGGTAATGAAAAACTGTTTTTT. Translated, it gives CASSFAGNEKLFF.

Ten or more counts support this clonotype. The V call is TRBV28, the J call TRBJ2-7; TRBD2 agrees at 7 bases. CDR1 is MDHEN, CDR2 SYDVKM, per germline. The length of the CDR3 is 14 residues. Trimming at V came to 6 bases and at J to 2 bases, leaving 7 bases not matched to a gene. The CDR3 region is CASRSGRPPYEQYF. CDR3 coding DNA: TGTGCCAGCAGGTCCGGGAGGCCCCCCTACGAGCAGTACTTC.

Comment on this clonotype: A read error may explain this, as a much larger clone is one base away. For the CDR3, the DNA is TGTGCCAGCAGCTTAGGGGCGGGAGCCTACAGTGAGCAGTTCTTC. Its protein product is CASSLGAGAYSEQFF. V is TRBV7-9 and J is TRBJ2-1, with 7 bases fitting TRBD2. The CDR3 is 15 amino acids. In germline, CDR1 is SEHNR, CDR2 FQNEAQ (reference sequence).

About this clonotype: A much larger clonotype is one base distant, so this may be a read error. V gene TRBV5-1 combines with J gene TRBJ1-2, with D maybe TRBD1 (6 bases). The CDR3 runs to 14 residues. Germline loops: CDR1 SGHRS, CDR2 YFSETQ. This CDR3 is CASSFGGTDYDYTF. The CDR3 nucleotides are TGCGCCAGCAGCTTTGGGGGCACAGATTATGACTACACCTTC.

The sample holds many counts of this clonotype. CDR3 in amino acids: CASSWVGTENTEAFF. The CDR3 DNA follows: TGTGCCAGCAGTTGGGTCGGGACAGAGAACACTGAAGCTTTCTTT. This rearrangement joins TRBV28 to TRBJ1-1, with 7 nucleotides matching TRBD1. V was clipped by 4 bases and J by 1 base; unmatched bases: 6. CDR1 and CDR2 from the germline V gene are MDHEN and SYDVKM. The CDR3 extends over 15 amino acids.

The genes are TRBV12-3 or TRBV12-4 and TRBJ2-1; 8 positions agree with TRBD1. The CDR3 has 16 amino acids. With V trimmed by 4 bases and J by 5 bases, 10 bases remained unmatched. The CDR3 sequence: CASSSRRQDRDNEQFF. CDR3 coding DNA: TGTGCCAGCAGTTCTCGCCGACAGGACAGGGACAATGAGCAGTTCTTC.

Many counts were recorded for this clonotype. The chain has TRBV6-2 or TRBV6-3 and TRBJ2-7; 7 nucleotides agree with TRBD1. Losses at the gene ends were 0 bases for V and 4 bases for J; bases not matched to a gene: 12. CDR1 MNHEY and CDR2 SVGEGT come from the germline V gene. CDR3 size: 17 residues. The CDR3 here is CASSYSNARGNAYEQYF. For the CDR3, the DNA is TGTGCCAGCAGTTACTCGAACGCCAGGGGGAACGCGTACGAGCAGTACTTC.

For this clonotype: The missing conserved phenylalanine or tryptophan at the end of this CDR3 makes a read error likely. CDR3 bases: TGTGCCGGTGGCGGGGTACTGAACACCGGGGAACTGTTTTGT. Translation: CAGGGVLNTGELFC. J is TRBJ2-2 and V is TRBV6-2 or TRBV6-3, with D tentatively TRBD2 (6 bases). The length of the CDR3 is 14 residues. Germline V CDR1 and CDR2: MNHEY, SVGEGT.

This clonotype was detected many times. A much larger clone sits a single nucleotide away, making a read error possible. The chain couples TRBV11-1 to TRBJ2-3; D is unresolved. The ends were cut back, 4 bases at V and 2 bases at J, with 16 bases in the middle. This CDR3 is 16 amino acids long. The germline CDR1 and CDR2 sequences are SGHAT and FQDESV (reference sequence). The CDR3 bases are TGTGCCAGCAGCTCGGAGAACTCGCGGACCACAGATACGCAGTATTTT. Translating it yields CASSSENSRTTDTQYF.